This passage covers 23 T cell receptor beta chains from one sample sequenced in a study of blood T cell repertoires in COVID-19. Clones were read by immunoSEQ multiplex PCR, and TCRdb kept only the in-frame ones, dropping some. This sample has fewer than 600,000 clones, with approximately 92% found just once. The sequenced sample was peripheral blood. These receptors were collected from a man younger than 35 with COVID-19, enrolled during active disease.

The J gene is TRBJ1-5, the V gene TRBV14; maybe TRBD1 (5 bases). This CDR3 has 17 amino acids. From germline, CDR1 is SGHDN and CDR2 FVKESK. The V and J ends lost 1 base and 5 bases respectively, with 18 bases between them. For the CDR3, the DNA is TGTGCCAGCAGCCAAGGATGGCCTGGGGGGAACCATCAGCCCCAGCATTTT. Its protein product is CASSQGWPGGNHQPQHF.

This clone was detected once. This chain uses TRBV28 with TRBJ2-5, with TRBD2 matching over 11 bases. V gave up 4 bases and J gave up 2 bases; unmatched junction bases: 15. The CDR3 length is 19 residues. Germline assignment: CDR1 MDHEN and CDR2 SYDVKM. CDR3 DNA sequence: TGTGCCAGCAGTTGGGACTATAGCGGGAGGGCCCAGGGACAAGAGACCCAGTACTTC. It is translated as CASSWDYSGRAQGQETQYF.

The count of this clone is one. The chain is built from TRBV18 and TRBJ2-5, with TRBD2 identical over 8 bases. The ends lost 6 bases at V and 4 bases at J; junction bases unmatched: 7. There are 14 residues in the CDR3. Looked up from germline, CDR1 is KGHSH and CDR2 is LQKENI. The CDR3 DNA reads as TGTGCCAGCTCCAGACCGGGGGGGCGAGAGACCCAGTACTTC. It yields the protein CASSRPGGRETQYF.

J is TRBJ2-5 and V is TRBV24-1; no firm D call. Looked up from germline, CDR1 is KGHDR and CDR2 is SFDVKD. V was trimmed by 1 base and J by 3 bases, leaving 2 bases between them. The CDR3 has 12 residues. The CDR3 DNA reads TGTGCCACCAGTGATTTCGAAGAGACCCAGTACTTC. It is translated as CATSDFEETQYF.

V usage is TRBV28 and J usage is TRBJ2-3, with TRBD2 matching over 13 bases. CDR3 length: 17 amino acids. Trimming at V came to 3 bases and at J to 2 bases, leaving 5 bases not matched to a gene. The germline CDR1 and CDR2 sequences are MDHEN and SYDVKM. For the CDR3, the DNA is TGTGCCAGCAGTTTTGGACTAGCGGGGGAGATCACAGATACGCAGTATTTT. Translation gives CASSFGLAGEITDTQYF.

J is TRBJ2-5 and V is TRBV5-1; TRBD1 might be the D (6 bases). Trimming pared 0 bases from V and 7 bases from J, leaving 22 bases between. CDR1 and CDR2 (germline): SGHRS, YFSETQ. The CDR3 contains 17 residues. CDR3 amino acids: CASSLGLPDSHPGTQYF. Here the CDR3 DNA reads TGCGCCAGCAGCTTGGGGCTTCCGGACAGCCACCCAGGGACCCAGTACTTC. The complete variable domain, with remaining parts taken from reference TRBV5-1 and TRBJ2-5, reads KAGVTQTPRYLIKTRGQQVTLSCSPISGHRSVSWYQQTPGQGLQFLFEYFSETQRNKGNFPGRFSGRQFSNSRSEMNVSTLELGDSALYLCASSLGLPDSHPGTQYFGPGTRLLVL.

J is TRBJ2-7 and V is TRBV4-1; 9 bases match TRBD1. Germline V gene lookup returns CDR1 MGHRA and CDR2 YSYEKL. V shed 4 bases, J shed 1 base, and the junction held 11 bases outside the gene matches. The CDR3 has 17 residues. The CDR3: CASSRSFPGQGSYEQYF. The CDR3 bases are TGCGCCAGCAGCCGCAGCTTTCCGGGACAGGGTTCCTACGAGCAGTACTTC.

The rearrangement joins TRBV29-1 to TRBJ1-1, with TRBD1 as a possible D gene (6 bases). The CDR3 length is 13 residues. The ends were cut back, 6 bases at V and 1 base at J, with 12 bases in the middle. Germline V CDR1 and CDR2: SQVTM, ANQGSEA. The CDR3 loop is CSVLGTSNTEAFF. DNA of the CDR3: TGCAGCGTCCTGGGGACATCGAACACTGAAGCTTTCTTT.

The chain recombines TRBV2 with TRBJ2-7, with D possibly being TRBD2 (5 bases). Germline-derived CDR1 and CDR2 are SNHLY and FYNNEI. CDR3 length: 14 amino acids. V was pared by 4 bases and J by 4 bases, with 14 bases between. CDR3 sequence reads: CASSAGSGRYEQYF. DNA of the CDR3: TGTGCCAGCAGTGCGGGTTCGGGAAGATACGAGCAGTACTTC.

The genes are TRBV5-4 and TRBJ2-1; TRBD1 might be the D (6 bases). CDR1 and CDR2 from the germline V gene are SGHNT and YYREEE (reference sequence). CDR3 length: 15 residues. Trimming removed 5 bases at V and 2 bases at J, with 14 bases between. CDR3 sequence (DNA): TGTGCCAGCAGTCCCGGGACAAGGACCTACAATGAGCAGTTCTTC. Encoded protein: CASSPGTRTYNEQFF.

The chain couples TRBV3-1 (or the pseudogene TRBV3-2) to TRBJ2-7, with D maybe TRBD1 (5 bases). CDR3 length equals 17 residues. V lost 0 bases, J lost 0 bases, and 15 bases lay in between. The V gene's germline CDR1 is LGHDT and CDR2 YNNKEL (reference sequence). The CDR3 coding sequence is TGTGCCAGCAGCCAAGATCCCCGGACATTCTACTCCTACGAGCAGTACTTC. Protein sequence: CASSQDPRTFYSYEQYF.

This clone appeared once. This chain connects TRBV24-1 to TRBJ1-2; D remains ambiguous. This CDR3 contains 13 residues. Trimming stripped 4 bases from V and 6 bases from J, with 11 bases between. Germline lookup yields CDR1 KGHDR and CDR2 SFDVKD. DNA for the CDR3: TGTGCCACCAGTGACCGGGGAAGCAATGGCTACACCTTC. This encodes CATSDRGSNGYTF.

This rearrangement joins TRBV21-1 to TRBJ2-3; TRBD2 is the table's D call, not checked against the DNA. TRBV21-1 is a pseudogene locus. The CDR3 has 16 residues. Here the CDR3 reads CASSNPQREYPDTQYF. The CDR3 DNA reads TGTGCCAGCAGCAACCCCCAGCGGGAGTACCCAGATACGCAGTATTTT.

This chain joins TRBV19 and TRBJ2-3; TRBD2 agrees at 8 bases. Germline CDR1 is LNHDA and CDR2 is SQIVND (reference sequence). The length of the CDR3 is 16 residues. J gave up 0 bases and V 9 bases, and 11 bases lay outside the gene matches. As DNA, the CDR3 is TGTGCCAGCGCGAAAAATAGCGGGATAAGCACAGATACGCAGTATTTT. This translates into CASAKNSGISTDTQYF.

The chain is built from TRBV5-1 and TRBJ2-7, with D possibly being TRBD2 (7 bases). Trimming took off 0 bases at V and 0 bases at J, with 16 bases between the two ends. The CDR3 is 17 amino acids. Germline-derived CDR1 and CDR2 are SGHRS and YFSETQ. The chain's CDR3 is CASSLGWGGPSSYEQYF. CDR3 DNA: TGCGCCAGCAGCTTGGGCTGGGGGGGCCCAAGCTCCTACGAGCAGTACTTC.

The rearrangement joins TRBV6-5 to TRBJ1-4; D gene ambiguous. The ends were cut back, 0 bases at V and 3 bases at J, with 5 bases in the middle. CDR3 size: 14 residues. CDR1 MNHEY and CDR2 SVGAGI come from the germline V gene. CDR3 residues: CASSYSPANEKLFF. CDR3 in DNA: TGTGCCAGCAGTTACTCCCCGGCTAATGAAAAACTGTTTTTT.

The chain employs TRBV19 and TRBJ2-5, with TRBD1 matching 8 bases. V shed 5 bases and J 1 base; nucleotides not matched to a gene: 3. The CDR3 is 14 amino acids. Germline loops: CDR1 LNHDA, CDR2 SQIVND (reference sequence). The CDR3 bases are TGTGCCAGTAGTCGCGGACAGGGCCAAGAGACCCAGTACTTC. As protein: CASSRGQGQETQYF.

The CDR3 loop reads CASSRTGTFTGELFF. The CDR3 DNA reads TGTGCCAGCAGCCGTACCGGGACTTTCACCGGGGAGCTGTTTTTT. The chain has TRBV3-1 (or the pseudogene TRBV3-2) and TRBJ2-2; perhaps TRBD2 as D (6 bases). The CDR3 spans 15 residues. Germline values: CDR1 LGHDT, CDR2 YNNKEL (reference sequence). Trimming took off 4 bases at V and 4 bases at J, with 13 bases between the two ends.

This chain links TRBV2 with TRBJ1-4, with a possible D match to TRBD1 (5 bases). CDR3 length equals 12 residues. Germline values: CDR1 SNHLY, CDR2 FYNNEI. Trimming took off 6 bases at V and 5 bases at J, with 7 bases between the two ends. The CDR3 region has the DNA TGTGCCAGCAGCGCAGGGAATGAAAAACTGTTTTTT. This encodes CASSAGNEKLFF.

Only one count was recorded for this clone. This sequence joins TRBV6-1 and TRBJ1-2; 8 bases are a match to TRBD1. V shed 1 base and J 5 bases; nucleotides not matched to a gene: 3. This CDR3 comprises 14 residues. Germline V CDR1 and CDR2: MNHNS, SASEGT. This CDR3 is CASSEGNRGYGYTF. The CDR3 region has the DNA TGTGCCAGCAGTGAAGGAAACAGGGGGTATGGCTACACCTTC.

J is TRBJ2-5 and V is TRBV27; 9 bases agree with TRBD2. Trimming took 3 bases from V and 4 from J; bases not matched to a gene: 6. This CDR3 region has 15 residues. CDR1 is MNHEY, CDR2 SMNVEV, per germline (reference sequence). The CDR3 spells CASSLNSGSAETQYF. CDR3 sequence (DNA): TGTGCCAGCAGTTTGAATAGCGGGAGTGCAGAGACCCAGTACTTC.

The chain couples TRBV7-3 to TRBJ2-7; 9 bases fit TRBD2. Germline lookup yields CDR1 SGHTA and CDR2 FQGTGA. The trim removed 0 bases at V and 12 bases at J, leaving 12 bases unmatched. This CDR3 has 15 amino acids. Here the CDR3 reads CASSLTRLADGLVYF. The CDR3 coding sequence is TGTGCCAGCAGCTTAACTCGACTAGCGGATGGTCTAGTGTACTTC.

The CDR3: CASSQVNEQYF. CDR3 nucleotides: TGTGCCAGCAGCCAAGTAAACGAGCAGTACTTC. The chain couples TRBV3-1 (or the pseudogene TRBV3-2) to TRBJ2-7; unclear D gene. V was pared by 1 base and J by 5 bases, with 3 bases between. CDR1 and CDR2 from the germline V gene are LGHDT and YNNKEL (reference sequence). The length of the CDR3 is 11 residues.